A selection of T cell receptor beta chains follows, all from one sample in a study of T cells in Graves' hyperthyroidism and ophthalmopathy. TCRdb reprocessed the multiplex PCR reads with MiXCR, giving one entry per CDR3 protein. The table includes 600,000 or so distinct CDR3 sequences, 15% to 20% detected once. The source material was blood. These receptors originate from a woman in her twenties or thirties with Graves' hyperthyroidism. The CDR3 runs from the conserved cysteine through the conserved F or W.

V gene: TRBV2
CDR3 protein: CARGEPINYGYTF

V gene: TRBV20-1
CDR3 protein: CSAILSGRLLGNEQFF

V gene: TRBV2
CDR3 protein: CASMGVGVRAYEQYF

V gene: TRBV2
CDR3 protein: CASTGFPWDEQYF

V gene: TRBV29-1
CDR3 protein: CSVEDRKQDSYGYTF

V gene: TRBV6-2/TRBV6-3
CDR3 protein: CASSYSISSYEQYF

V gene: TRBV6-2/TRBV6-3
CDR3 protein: CASRPGTGNTGELFF

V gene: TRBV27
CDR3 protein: CASSFRGAEYSYEQYF

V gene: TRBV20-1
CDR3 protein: CSAYYAGANYEQYF

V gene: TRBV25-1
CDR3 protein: CASSEYPGAGKNEQYF

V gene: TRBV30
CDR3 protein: CAWSVSGTANEKLFF

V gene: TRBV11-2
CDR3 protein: CASSLVTMLERQGYNEQFF

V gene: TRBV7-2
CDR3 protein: CASSLRGGNGYTF

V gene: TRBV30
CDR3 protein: CAWSVASRGTDTQYF

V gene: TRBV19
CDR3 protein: CASSIGTSTDTQYF

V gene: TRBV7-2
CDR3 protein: CASSSLLTSGRAYNEQFF

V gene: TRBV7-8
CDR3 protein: CASSSLAGTYEQYF

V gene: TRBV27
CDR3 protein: CASRYSTRLLYEQYF

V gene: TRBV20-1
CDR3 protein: CSASEDRDYEQYF

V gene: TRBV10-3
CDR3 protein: CAISGPGAQLGSGNTMYF

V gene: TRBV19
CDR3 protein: CASSFGQGLEAFF

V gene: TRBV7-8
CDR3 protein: CASSLDPPSTDTQYF

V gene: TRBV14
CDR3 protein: CASSQDMGELRYNEQFF

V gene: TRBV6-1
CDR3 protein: CASSGVAGMNEQFF

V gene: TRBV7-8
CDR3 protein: CASSLVKSSIRGQYF

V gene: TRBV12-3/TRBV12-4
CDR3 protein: CASSSRAGTGLNTEAFF

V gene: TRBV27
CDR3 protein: CASSLSTAAVSYEQYF

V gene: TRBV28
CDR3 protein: CASSPSPSWDIQLRLYEQYF

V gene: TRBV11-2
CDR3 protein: CAGSLGTEAFF

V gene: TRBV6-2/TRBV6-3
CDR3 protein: CASSYGQGSTGELFF

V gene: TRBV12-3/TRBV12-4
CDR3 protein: CASSLGVGVDSPLHF

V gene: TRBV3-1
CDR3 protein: CARDRGRGSPLHF

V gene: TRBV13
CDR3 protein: CASSFRDLIYEQYF

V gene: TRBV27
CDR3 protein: CASSLTPAGETQYF

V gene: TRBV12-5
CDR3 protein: CASGLETGTGAEAFF

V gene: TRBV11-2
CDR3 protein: CASSASRAFF

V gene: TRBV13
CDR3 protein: CASSHRGNYGYTF

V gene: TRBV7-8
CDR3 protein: CASSTRGTGAYIEQFF

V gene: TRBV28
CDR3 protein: CASSLYRLSAGNTIYF

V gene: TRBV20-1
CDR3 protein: CSARSLRSYNEQFF

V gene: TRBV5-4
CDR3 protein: CASSLGPKLVTDTQYF

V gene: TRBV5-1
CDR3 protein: CASSTAGQDNEKLFF

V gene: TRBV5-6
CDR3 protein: CASSLGKDDTGAFF

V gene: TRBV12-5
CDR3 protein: CASGRVFPTRKDKETQYF

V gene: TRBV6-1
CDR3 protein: CASGEAWGAGYEQYF

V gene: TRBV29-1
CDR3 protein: CSVVGQNTGELFF

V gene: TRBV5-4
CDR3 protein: CASSLRALAGTDTQYF

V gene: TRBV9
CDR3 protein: CASSVGSGNQETQYF

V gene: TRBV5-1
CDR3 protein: CASSLGGQGGQPQHF

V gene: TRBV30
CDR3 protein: CAWSRSRDGYTF

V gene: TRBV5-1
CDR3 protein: CASSRASLNTEAFF